This paragraph covers one T cell receptor (beta chain) sequence. Its antigen remains unidentified. The data were taken from a study of T cell responses to AZD1222 COVID-19 vaccine. Turning to the study itself: Doses given second, at about 4 or about 12 weeks, were pooled. General study points: Most donors were white British and more were female, and clonal diversity was possibly underestimated. Among spike-specific TCRs, nearly half reportedly target unmutated variant regions. Only a handful of AZD1222 recipients, roughly 6 in all, had baseline seropositivity.

The germline CDR1 and CDR2 sequences are SGHNT and YENEEA. The CDR3 spans 15 residues. The V end lost 1 base, the J end lost 1 base, and 9 bases lay between the germline ends. TCRdb's table, derived via immunoSEQ multiplex PCR, lists solely in-frame clones and lacks some. The repertoire holds more than 95,000 clones, with over 90% as singletons. Sample: peripheral blood, taken on day 0 of AZD1222 vaccination. This receptor was obtained from an adult in good health. The rearrangement links TRBV11-3 to TRBJ2-3; D is ambiguous. The CDR3 region is CASSLVGQGTDTQYF. CDR3 coding DNA: TGTGCCAGCAGCTTAGTCGGGCAGGGCACAGATACGCAGTATTTT.